This record concerns one TCR beta chain sequence. The antigen is not known. A much bigger clone sits one base away, suggesting this may be a read error. This sample is part of a study of tumor and adjacent non-tumor tissue in lung cancer. Overall study: The patients, 10 men and about 5 women, were about 30 to 76 with stage I to III disease. Regarding the study as a whole: Higher tumor TCR diversity was associated with shorter survival. Normal lung showed higher cumulative top 100 clone frequency than tumor.

No cell sorting was done before RNA was extracted from the tissue. This non-tumor lung sample came from over 3 cm beyond the tumor edge. Chemotherapy-naive patients with new lung cancer underwent thoracic surgery in China, August–late 2014. Three rounds of nested PCR, following a modified ARM-PCR protocol, produced the TCRbeta library. TCRdb re-derived calls from the multiplex PCR reads in MiXCR, one entry per CDR3 protein. Of some 95,000 distinct CDR3 sequences in the sample, 75% to 85% were seen once. The clonotype comes from a man aged 55 to 70 with small cell lung cancer. The sample comprised distant non-tumor lung tissue.

The CDR3 sequence is CASCPTGGSKNIQYF. CDR3 nucleotides: TGTGCCAGCTGCCCGACAGGCGGATCCAAAAACATTCAGTACTTC. V gene TRBV7-9 combines with J gene TRBJ2-4, with a weak D call TRBD1 (6 bases). CDR1 and CDR2 (germline): SEHNR, FQNEAQ (reference sequence). The CDR3 is 15 residues long. V was clipped by 8 bases and J by 2 bases, with 16 bases between them.